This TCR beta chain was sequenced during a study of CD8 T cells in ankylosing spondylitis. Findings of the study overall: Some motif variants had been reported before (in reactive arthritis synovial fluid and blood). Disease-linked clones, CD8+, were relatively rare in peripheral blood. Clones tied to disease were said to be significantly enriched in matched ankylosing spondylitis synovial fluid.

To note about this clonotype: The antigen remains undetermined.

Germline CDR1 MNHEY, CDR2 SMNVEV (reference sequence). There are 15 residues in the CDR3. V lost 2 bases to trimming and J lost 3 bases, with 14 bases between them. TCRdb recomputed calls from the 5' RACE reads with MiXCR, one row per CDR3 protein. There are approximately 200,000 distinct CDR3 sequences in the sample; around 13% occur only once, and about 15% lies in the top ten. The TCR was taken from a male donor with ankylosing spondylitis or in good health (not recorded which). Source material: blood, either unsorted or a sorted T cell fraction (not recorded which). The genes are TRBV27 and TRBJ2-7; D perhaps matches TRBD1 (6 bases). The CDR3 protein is CASSLDRSGGYEQYF. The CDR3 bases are TGTGCCAGCAGTTTAGACAGGAGCGGCGGCTACGAGCAGTACTTC.